The 30 T cell receptor beta chains in this list originate from one sample, sequenced in a study of T cells in women clearing cervical HPV infection. Sequencing was performed with immunoSEQ multiplex PCR; in TCRdb, only in-frame clones are kept and a portion is missing. The sample's table shows 11,000 to 15,000 clones. Sequencing was performed on blood buffy coat. The receptors come from a woman between 18 and 69 years old with a cervical HPV16 infection that either progressed to CIN3+ or cleared (not recorded which).

To note about this clone: Read sequence stops 3 residues before the CDR3 end, and the germline J gene provides the missing end. V usage is TRBV30 and J usage is TRBJ2-3; D perhaps matches TRBD2 (7 bases). From germline, CDR1 is GTSNPN and CDR2 SVGIG (reference sequence). Trimming pared 2 bases from V and 4 bases from J, leaving 13 bases between. This CDR3 is 14 amino acids long. The covered CDR3 bases are TGTGCCTGGAGTCGGGGGGCGCTCGCAGATACG. Translation: CAWSRGALADT. The entire CDR3 is CAWSRGALADTQYF.

A remark on this clone: The CDR3 end falls 3 residues outside the read, so it is completed with the germline J gene. The rearrangement uses TRBV10-2 and TRBJ1-1, with a weak D call TRBD1 (5 bases). Germline CDR1 WSHSY, CDR2 SAAADI. This CDR3 is 14 amino acids long. Trimming pared 4 bases from V and 3 bases from J, leaving 12 bases between. CDR3 DNA (partial): TGCGCCAGCAGTGGGGGCAGGTGGGACACTGAA. It translates to CASSGGRWDTE. The full CDR3 protein is CASSGGRWDTEAFF.

With respect to this clone: The CDR3 is cut off 3 residues early in the read; its end comes from the germline J gene. V usage is TRBV30 and J usage is TRBJ2-5, with D hard to call. V gave up 1 base and J gave up 3 bases, with 9 bases separating them. The CDR3 is 13 residues long. Germline CDR1 and CDR2: GTSNPN and SVGIG (reference sequence). The CDR3 region is CAWSAGDKETQYF. The sequenced part of the CDR3 DNA is TGTGCCTGGAGTGCAGGAGACAAAGAGACC.

As concerns this clone: The read comes to an end 3 residues before the CDR3 does, leaving the germline J gene to fill in the end. The rearrangement joins TRBV20-1 to TRBJ1-1; 9 bases match TRBD1. With V trimmed by 4 bases and J by 5 bases, 5 bases remained unmatched. The CDR3 has 13 residues. CDR1 and CDR2 (germline): DFQATT, SNEGSKA (reference sequence). CDR3 in amino acids: CSATRQGGTEAFF. CDR3 DNA, as far as it was read: TGCAGTGCTACCCGACAGGGGGGTACTGAA.

Concerning this clone itself: Coverage ceases 3 residues before the CDR3 finishes, and the germline J gene fills in the end. The J gene is TRBJ2-1, the V gene TRBV5-1; D gene uncertain. Per the germline V gene, CDR1 is SGHRS and CDR2 is YFSETQ. This CDR3 contains 14 residues. V was clipped by 1 base and J by 5 bases, with 10 bases between them. The covered CDR3 bases are TGCGCCAGCAGCTTGAGTGGTCAGAACAATGAG. Its translation is CASSLSGQNNE. The full CDR3 is CASSLSGQNNEQFF.

CDR3 amino acids: CASSLAPSPRQPQHF. The sequenced CDR3 bases are TGCGCCAGCAGCTTGGCTCCCAGTCCCAGGCAGCCC. The J gene is TRBJ1-5, the V gene TRBV5-1; D unresolved. The read ends 3 residues early relative to the CDR3; the germline J gene fills the gap. V was shortened by 0 bases and J by 7 bases, with 14 bases between the two germline ends. Per germline, CDR1 SGHRS and CDR2 YFSETQ. The CDR3 runs 15 residues.

Note on this clone: The read stops 3 residues short of the end of the CDR3; the missing end is completed from the germline J gene. This rearrangement joins TRBV15 to TRBJ1-1; 10 bases are shared with TRBD1. V trimming: 3 bases; J trimming: 4 bases; junction bases outside the gene matches: 8. The CDR3 has 16 residues. In germline, CDR1 is LNHNV, CDR2 YYDKDF (reference sequence). Incomplete CDR3 DNA: TGTGCCACCAGCAGGGACAGGGGGTTGGGTGGCACTGAA. Translated, it gives CATSRDRGLGGTE. The CDR3 as a whole reads CATSRDRGLGGTEAFF. The full variable domain, completed using reference TRBV15 and TRBJ1-1, is DAMVIQNPRYQVTQFGKPVTLSCSQTLNHNVMYWYQQKSSQAPKLLFHYYDKDFNNEADTPDNFQSRRPNTSFCFLDIRSPGLGDTAMYLCATSRDRGLGGTEAFFGQGTRLTVV.

A remark on this clone: The CDR3 is cut off 3 residues early in the read; its end comes from the germline J gene. The chain links TRBV7-9 to TRBJ2-3; D perhaps matches TRBD2 (5 bases). The CDR3 runs 11 residues. The ends were cut back, 9 bases at V and 6 bases at J, with 10 bases in the middle. Looked up from germline, CDR1 is SEHNR and CDR2 is FQNEAQ (reference sequence). The CDR3 here is CASGERDTQYF. CDR3 DNA (partial): TGTGCCAGTGGGGAGCGGGATACG.

In regard to this clone: The read is 3 residues too short to cover the CDR3 end, so that end is filled in from the germline J gene. The rearrangement uses TRBV10-3 and TRBJ2-3; D is possibly TRBD2 (5 bases). The V and J ends lost 7 bases and 6 bases respectively, with 8 bases between them. This CDR3 is 11 amino acids long. Germline CDR1 and CDR2: ENHRY and SYGVKD. The covered CDR3 bases are TGTGCCATCATGCTAGCTGATACG. Encoded protein: CAIMLADT. The whole CDR3 sequence reads CAIMLADTQYF.

On this clone: Read data end 3 residues before the CDR3 end; the end is taken from the germline J gene. This chain joins TRBV2 and TRBJ2-2, with 7 bases identical to TRBD2. The germline V gene has CDR1 SNHLY and CDR2 FYNNEI. This CDR3 region has 15 residues. The CDR3 reads CASRLPGGGNSPLFF. CDR3 bases read: TGTGCCAGCAGGCTTCCGGGGGGAGGGAATTCACCG.

With regard to this clone: The read is 3 residues too short to cover the CDR3 end, so that end is filled in from the germline J gene. V usage is TRBV5-1 and J usage is TRBJ2-5; TRBD1 agrees at 8 bases. The ends lost 3 bases at V and 2 bases at J; junction bases unmatched: 6. This CDR3 comprises 15 residues. The V gene's germline CDR1 is SGHRS and CDR2 YFSETQ. The CDR3 DNA, read in part, is TGCGCCAGCAGCTCCCAGGGGGCGTATCAAGAGACC. It specifies CASSSQGAYQET. The whole CDR3 sequence reads CASSSQGAYQETQYF.

As regards this clone: The read is 3 residues too short to cover the CDR3 end, so that end is filled in from the germline J gene. The V call is TRBV2, the J call TRBJ1-1; tentative D call: TRBD1 (6 bases). From germline, CDR1 is SNHLY and CDR2 FYNNEI. The CDR3 spans 12 residues. The CDR3 reads CASSVIQGRAFF. The DNA read from the CDR3 is TGTGCCAGCAGTGTTATACAGGGACGA.

Judged by frequency, this clone is medium-sized. The read comes to an end 3 residues before the CDR3 does, leaving the germline J gene to fill in the end. The V and J genes are TRBV14 and TRBJ2-3, with D possibly TRBD1 on 5 matching bases. The germline gives CDR1 SGHDN, CDR2 FVKESK. Trimming removed 2 bases from V and 6 bases from J, with 12 bases in between. The CDR3 is 14 residues long. This chain's CDR3 is CASSQPQGVDTQYF. CDR3 bases read: TGTGCCAGCAGCCAACCGCAGGGTGTGGATACG.

Points on this clone: The sequenced fragment ends 3 residues before the CDR3 boundary, so the rest is inferred from the germline J gene. V is TRBV30 and J is TRBJ1-1; possibly TRBD1 for D (6 bases). Germline loops: CDR1 GTSNPN, CDR2 SVGIG (reference sequence). CDR3 size: 15 residues. Trimming pared 1 base from V and 4 bases from J, leaving 16 bases between. CDR3 bases read: TGTGCCTGGAGTGCCAGTGACAGGCCGGGCACTGAA. Its protein is CAWSASDRPGTE. The whole CDR3 protein is CAWSASDRPGTEAFF. Filled out from reference TRBV30 and TRBJ1-1, the complete variable domain reads SQTIHQWPATLVQPVGSPLSLECTVEGTSNPNLYWYRQAAGRGLQLLFYSVGIGQISSEVPQNLSASRPQDRQFILSSKKLLLSDSGFYLCAWSASDRPGTEAFFGQGTRLTVV.

Remarks on this clone: The CDR3 is cut off 3 residues early in the read; its end comes from the germline J gene. The chain links TRBV2 to TRBJ2-5, with D tentatively TRBD1 (6 bases). This CDR3 is built from 18 residues. The germline CDR1 and CDR2 sequences are SNHLY and FYNNEI. V was shortened by 10 bases and J by 5 bases, with 32 bases between the two germline ends. The DNA read from the CDR3 is TGTGCCATCCTCCCAATAGACAGGACCGGGGAAGGTGGGGAGACC. Translating it yields CAILPIDRTGEGGET. The whole CDR3 protein reads CAILPIDRTGEGGETQYF. The whole variable domain, remainder taken from reference TRBV2 and TRBJ2-5, is EPEVTQTPSHQVTQMGQEVILRCVPISNHLYFYWYRQILGQKVEFLVSFYNNEISEKSEIFDDQFSVERPDGSNFTLKIRSTKLEDSAMYFCAILPIDRTGEGGETQYFGPGTRLLVL.

As to this clone: The read finishes 3 residues shy of the CDR3 end, and the germline J gene is used to complete it. This sequence joins TRBV20-1 and TRBJ2-3; D tentatively fits TRBD1 or TRBD2 (5 bases each). The length of the CDR3 is 14 residues. The V gene's germline CDR1 is DFQATT and CDR2 SNEGSKA (reference sequence). The part of the CDR3 DNA that was read is TGCAGTGCTATCGGAGGTGTAGGACAAGAGACG. As protein: CSAIGGVGQET. In full, the CDR3 reads CSAIGGVGQETQYF.

The CDR3 sequence is CASSKWDSSGNTIYF. CDR3 bases read: TGTGCCAGCAGCAAATGGGACAGCTCTGGAAACACC. The chain carries TRBV11-2 and TRBJ1-3; the match to TRBD1 covers 7 bases. The read ends 3 residues early relative to the CDR3; the germline J gene fills the gap. The ends lost 5 bases at V and 0 bases at J; junction bases unmatched: 4. The CDR3 contains 15 residues. In germline, CDR1 is SGHAT, CDR2 FQNNGV.

Worth noting for this clone: With the read ending 3 residues before the CDR3 end, the germline J gene is used to fill in that end. The chain joins TRBV4-1 to TRBJ1-4, with D tentatively TRBD1 (5 bases). This CDR3 has 16 residues. Germline V gene data show CDR1 as MGHRA and CDR2 as YSYEKL. The V gene lost 0 bases and the J gene lost 8 bases, with 16 bases spanning the gap. The CDR3: CASSQEELQGWEKLFF. The covered CDR3 bases are TGCGCCAGCAGCCAAGAGGAACTCCAGGGTTGGGAAAAA.

On this clone: The missing CDR3 end, 3 residues past where the read stops, is filled in from the germline J gene. The chain employs TRBV6-1 and TRBJ2-5; weak D call: TRBD1 (6 bases). The CDR3 runs to 15 residues. The V gene's germline CDR1 is MNHNS and CDR2 SASEGT. Partial CDR3 DNA: TGTGCCAGCAGTGAAGCGGGGGCAGCCGCGCATACC. This translates into CASSEAGAAAHT. The CDR3, in full, reads CASSEAGAAAHTQYF.

Comment on this clone: The read finishes 3 residues shy of the CDR3 end, and the germline J gene is used to complete it. The chain joins TRBV11-1 to TRBJ1-2, with TRBD1 matching over 10 bases. V shed 5 bases and J 6 bases; nucleotides not matched to a gene: 9. Germline loops: CDR1 SGHAT, CDR2 FQDESV (reference sequence). The CDR3 extends over 15 amino acids. CDR3 loop: CASSIGQGGLNGYTF. The DNA read from the CDR3 is TGTGCCAGCAGCATCGGACAGGGGGGGCTTAATGGC.

Measured by frequency, this clone is medium-sized. Coverage ceases 3 residues before the CDR3 finishes, and the germline J gene fills in the end. The rearrangement links TRBV15 to TRBJ2-5; a weak D match, TRBD1 (5 bases). The CDR3 has 15 residues. The V gene lost 0 bases and the J gene lost 2 bases, with 10 bases spanning the gap. CDR1 LNHNV and CDR2 YYDKDF come from the germline V gene (reference sequence). The part of the CDR3 DNA that was read is TGTGCCACCAGCAGAGATTCGGCAGGGCAAGAGACC. It yields the protein CATSRDSAGQET. The whole CDR3 sequence is CATSRDSAGQETQYF.

Points on this clone: The read terminates 3 residues ahead of where the CDR3 ends, so the germline J gene completes it. V gene TRBV7-8 combines with J gene TRBJ1-5; tentatively, D is TRBD1 (5 bases). V was trimmed by 4 bases and J by 4 bases, leaving 5 bases between them. Germline V lookup: CDR1 SGHVS, CDR2 FQNEAQ. This CDR3 region has 12 residues. Partial CDR3 DNA: TGTGCCAGCAGCTCAGGGAATCAGCCC. This encodes CASSSGNQP. In full, the CDR3 reads CASSSGNQPQHF. Variable domain in full (rest from reference TRBV7-8 and TRBJ1-5): GAGVSQSPRYKVAKRGQDVALRCDPISGHVSLFWYQQALGQGPEFLTYFQNEAQLDKSGLPSDRFFAERPEGSVSTLKIQRTQQEDSAVYLCASSSGNQPQHFGDGTRLSIL.

Regarding this clone: The read is 3 residues too short to cover the CDR3 end, so that end is filled in from the germline J gene. The rearrangement uses TRBV30 and TRBJ1-2, with D uncertain. CDR1 GTSNPN and CDR2 SVGIG come from the germline V gene (reference sequence). CDR3 length equals 10 residues. This chain's CDR3 is CASTRDDYTF. The sequenced CDR3 bases are TGTGCCTCGACTCGCGATGAC. The full variable domain, rest sourced from reference TRBV30 and TRBJ1-2, is SQTIHQWPATLVQPVGSPLSLECTVEGTSNPNLYWYRQAAGRGLQLLFYSVGIGQISSEVPQNLSASRPQDRQFILSSKKLLLSDSGFYLCASTRDDYTFGSGTRLTVV.

Regarding this clone: The sequence runs out 3 residues before the end of the CDR3; the remainder is reconstructed from the germline J gene. The V gene is TRBV30, the J gene TRBJ1-2; 7 bases are a match to TRBD1. Per the germline V gene, CDR1 is GTSNPN and CDR2 is SVGIG (reference sequence). Germline trimming cut 5 bases from V and 5 bases from J; bases unmatched to any gene: 5. This CDR3 comprises 12 residues. CDR3 sequence: CAWRTGGYGYTF. Partial CDR3 DNA: TGTGCCTGGCGGACAGGAGGTTATGGC. The full variable domain, rest sourced from reference TRBV30 and TRBJ1-2, is SQTIHQWPATLVQPVGSPLSLECTVEGTSNPNLYWYRQAAGRGLQLLFYSVGIGQISSEVPQNLSASRPQDRQFILSSKKLLLSDSGFYLCAWRTGGYGYTFGSGTRLTVV.

In the case of this clone: The CDR3 goes on 3 residues after the read ends, and that part is filled in from the germline J gene. This rearrangement joins TRBV19 to TRBJ1-5, with 7 bases that match TRBD1. There are 14 residues in the CDR3. From germline, CDR1 is LNHDA and CDR2 SQIVND (reference sequence). After removal of 5 bases from V and 6 bases from J, the junction contained 7 bases not matched to a gene. Here the CDR3 reads CASSHRGIGQPQHF. The DNA read from the CDR3 is TGTGCCAGTAGTCACAGGGGAATCGGTCAGCCC. Complete variable domain (other parts from reference TRBV19 and TRBJ1-5): DGGITQSPKYLFRKEGQNVTLSCEQNLNHDAMYWYRQDPGQGLRLIYYSQIVNDFQKGDIAEGYSVSREKKESFPLTVTSAQKNPTAFYLCASSHRGIGQPQHFGDGTRLSIL.

Concerning this clone: The read finishes 3 residues shy of the CDR3 end, and the germline J gene is used to complete it. This sample also contains other DNA sequences that code for the same CDR3. J is TRBJ1-1 and V is TRBV18; D gene unclear. The CDR3 is made up of 14 amino acids. Germline CDR1 reads KGHSH; CDR2 reads LQKENI. The part of the CDR3 DNA that was read is TGTGCCAGCTCACCGCCTAGCGGCCAAGAGACC. It specifies CASSPPSGQET. Given in full, the CDR3 is CASSPPSGQETAFF. The full variable domain, completed using reference TRBV18 and TRBJ1-1, is NAGVMQNPRHLVRRRGQEARLRCSPMKGHSHVYWYRQLPEEGLKFMVYLQKENIIDESGMPKERFSAEFPKEGPSILRIQQVVRGDSAAYFCASSPPSGQETAFFGQGTRLTVV.

Points on this clone: The read gets to within 3 residues of the CDR3 end, and the germline J gene fills in the rest. This sample includes further DNA sequences coding for the same CDR3. V and J are TRBV18 and TRBJ1-1; D is unresolved. The CDR3 totals 14 residues. In germline, CDR1 is KGHSH, CDR2 LQKENI. CDR3 bases read: TGTGCCAGCTCACCACCTTCAGGCCAAGAGACA. This gives the protein CASSPPSGQET. The whole CDR3 protein reads CASSPPSGQETAFF.

As to this clone: Read data end 3 residues before the CDR3 end; the end is taken from the germline J gene. This chain connects TRBV5-4 to TRBJ2-2; D may be TRBD1 (6 bases). The CDR3 is made up of 16 amino acids. CDR1 is SGHNT, CDR2 YYREEE, per germline (reference sequence). Between the trimmed V and J ends, which lost 2 bases and 2 bases, there was a span of 13 bases. The CDR3 here is CASSFFRGANTGELFF. The part of the CDR3 DNA that was read is TGTGCCAGCAGCTTTTTCAGGGGCGCAAACACCGGGGAG. Combining the CDR3 with reference TRBV5-4 and TRBJ2-2 gives the whole variable domain ETGVTQSPTHLIKTRGQQVTLRCSSQSGHNTVSWYQQALGQGPQFIFQYYREEENGRGNFPPRFSGLQFPNYSSELNVNALELDDSALYLCASSFFRGANTGELFFGEGSRLTVL.

A remark on this clone: The CDR3 end lies 3 residues beyond the end of the read and is filled in from the germline J gene. The chain couples TRBV11-2 to TRBJ2-3; perhaps TRBD1 as D (5 bases). This CDR3 is built from 15 residues. Germline CDR1 is SGHAT and CDR2 is FQNNGV. Trimming removed 1 base from V and 6 bases from J, with 14 bases in between. The sequenced CDR3 bases are TGTGCCAGCAGCTTAGTTGGGCAGGGCGAGGATACG. Translating it yields CASSLVGQGEDT. The entire CDR3 reads CASSLVGQGEDTQYF.

A word on this clone: One end of the junction is discordant with germline, which a read error may explain. The observed sequence ends 3 residues before the CDR3 terminus, with the missing tail filled in from the germline J gene. The sample carries other DNA sequences with the same CDR3. This chain links TRBV29-1 with TRBJ1-2; D is possibly TRBD1 (6 bases). The germline gives CDR1 SQVTM, CDR2 ANQGSEA. CDR3 length equals 14 residues. The sequenced CDR3 bases are TGCAGCGACGCACTAGGGACACGGAACTATGGT. Translated: CSDALGTRNYG. The entire CDR3 protein reads CSDALGTRNYGYTF.